Following are 20 T cell receptor beta chains from one sample sequenced in a study of T cell clonality in common variable immunodeficiency. Here immunoSEQ multiplex PCR was the method, and the copy in TCRdb shows in-frame clones only, minus some. The sample presents about 47,000 clones, none singletons. The sequenced material came from peripheral blood mononuclear cells. The source of these receptors is a person aged 18 to 75 in good health.

This clone was picked up many times. The read is 3 residues too short to cover the CDR3 end, so that end is filled in from the germline J gene. V and J are TRBV15 and TRBJ1-4; D unclear. Germline CDR1 LNHNV, CDR2 YYDKDF (reference sequence). Deletions cut 5 bases from V and 1 base from J, with 11 bases between. This CDR3 has 15 amino acids. The CDR3 reads CATSVRALTNEKLFF. The covered CDR3 bases are TGTGCCACCAGCGTGCGGGCCCTAACTAATGAAAAA.

Comments on this clone: The read falls 3 residues short of the CDR3 end, and the missing part is taken from the germline J gene. The V gene is TRBV19, the J gene TRBJ2-2; D is perhaps TRBD1 (6 bases). The CDR3 totals 15 residues. Germline V CDR1 and CDR2: LNHDA, SQIVND (reference sequence). The CDR3 loop reads CASSTSTGFVEKLFF. The DNA read from the CDR3 is TGTGCCAGTAGTACCTCCACAGGGTTTGTCGAAAAG.

Many counts were recorded for this clone. The read terminates 3 residues ahead of where the CDR3 ends, so the germline J gene completes it. The rearrangement joins TRBV7-2 to TRBJ2-3; D is perhaps TRBD1 (5 bases). Deletions cut 5 bases from V and 0 bases from J, with 12 bases between. Germline loops: CDR1 SGHTA, CDR2 FQGNSA. The CDR3 loop spans 15 amino acids. CDR3 loop: CASSQAGQSTDTQYF. Incomplete CDR3 DNA: TGTGCCAGCAGCCAAGCAGGGCAAAGCACAGATACG.

This clone was picked up many times. The read stops 3 residues short of the end of the CDR3; the missing end is completed from the germline J gene. V gene TRBV20-1 combines with J gene TRBJ2-5, with TRBD2 identical over 13 bases. V lost 6 bases to trimming and J lost 2 bases; unmatched junction nucleotides: 9. The CDR3 extends over 16 amino acids. The germline V gene has CDR1 DFQATT and CDR2 SNEGSKA (reference sequence). The covered CDR3 bases are TGCAGTGCCCTACCGACTAGCGGGGGGAAACAAGAGACC. This encodes CSALPTSGGKQET. The complete CDR3 reads CSALPTSGGKQETQYF.

The sample holds many counts of this clone. The CDR3 end lies 3 residues beyond the end of the read and is filled in from the germline J gene. The chain is built from TRBV30 and TRBJ2-7, with 9 bases lining up with TRBD1. This CDR3 has 17 residues. Germline CDR1 reads GTSNPN; CDR2 reads SVGIG (reference sequence). The V and J ends lost 3 bases and 2 bases, in that order; junction bases with no gene match: 14. The DNA read from the CDR3 is TGTGCCTGGAGAAGGGGACAGGGTAGGCGAGAAACCTACGAG. Residues: CAWRRGQGRRETYE. The full CDR3 reads CAWRRGQGRRETYEQYF.

The sample holds many counts of this clone. Read sequence stops 3 residues before the CDR3 end, and the germline J gene provides the missing end. V gene TRBV11-2 combines with J gene TRBJ1-6; D is perhaps TRBD1 (5 bases). This CDR3 has 15 residues. Germline V CDR1 and CDR2: SGHAT, FQNNGV. The V end lost 1 base, the J end lost 9 bases, and 13 bases lay between the germline ends. The CDR3 loop reads CASSLGQGGSSPLHF. The sequenced CDR3 bases are TGTGCCAGCAGCTTAGGGCAGGGAGGGAGTTCACCC.

This clone was picked up a small number of times. An end of the junction differs from the germline gene, which may be a read error. The read ends 3 residues before the CDR3 terminus; that terminus is restored from the germline J gene. V usage is TRBV20-1 and J usage is TRBJ2-3, with 8 bases lining up with TRBD2. Germline V gene lookup returns CDR1 DFQATT and CDR2 SNEGSKA (reference sequence). The CDR3 length is 15 residues. Incomplete CDR3 DNA: TGCAGTGTTAGCCCCCCGGGGGGGAGGGCAGAGACG. It specifies CSVSPPGGRAET. The complete CDR3 reads CSVSPPGGRAETQYF.

This clone appeared many times. From the germline J gene comes the end of the CDR3, since the read stops 3 residues before it. V usage is TRBV5-6 and J usage is TRBJ1-1, with D possibly TRBD1 on 5 matching bases. Trimming took off 1 base at V and 6 bases at J, with 16 bases between the two ends. The CDR3 covers 15 residues. Germline V gives CDR1 SGHDT, CDR2 YYEEEE. The part of the CDR3 DNA that was read is TGTGCCAGCAGCTTGCCAGGGATTGCGATCGCTGAA. Translating it yields CASSLPGIAIAE. The CDR3 in full is CASSLPGIAIAEAFF.

This clone appeared a few times. The missing CDR3 end, 3 residues past where the read stops, is filled in from the germline J gene. This sequence joins TRBV5-6 and TRBJ2-3, with 8 bases lining up with TRBD2. Looked up from germline, CDR1 is SGHDT and CDR2 is YYEEEE. The CDR3 contains 15 residues. The DNA read from the CDR3 is TGTGCCAGCAGCCCTCGGGGGGGGCTCAATCAGCCG. Encoded protein: CASSPRGGLNQP. The complete CDR3 sequence is CASSPRGGLNQPQYF.

This clone was seen many times. Sequencing ends 3 residues short of the CDR3 end; the germline J gene provides the rest. This chain connects TRBV19 to TRBJ2-5, with TRBD2 matching over 7 bases. Germline V gene sequence: CDR1 LNHDA, CDR2 SQIVND (reference sequence). V lost 5 bases to trimming and J lost 1 base; unmatched junction nucleotides: 10. CDR3 length equals 16 residues. The CDR3 sequence is CASSETGGSIQETQYF. Incomplete CDR3 DNA: TGTGCCAGTAGTGAGACGGGGGGAAGCATCCAAGAGACC.

This clone has just a few counts. The CDR3 goes on 3 residues after the read ends, and that part is filled in from the germline J gene. V and J are TRBV13 and TRBJ1-1, with TRBD1 matching over 8 bases. Germline loops: CDR1 PRHDT, CDR2 FYEKMQ (reference sequence). This CDR3 comprises 16 residues. V trimming: 5 bases; J trimming: 4 bases; junction bases outside the gene matches: 12. The covered CDR3 bases are TGTGCCAGCAGCCAAGGGACAGGATTTATGGGCACTGAA. Its protein product is CASSQGTGFMGTE. From start to end, the CDR3 is CASSQGTGFMGTEAFF.

Concerning this clone: From the germline J gene comes the end of the CDR3, since the read stops 3 residues before it. This rearrangement joins TRBV7-2 to TRBJ1-2; the D gene is possibly TRBD1 (5 bases). This CDR3 is built from 15 residues. Germline CDR1 and CDR2: SGHTA and FQGNSA. The CDR3 bases that were read are TGTGCCAGCAGCACGTCCGGGCAGGGTAGAAATGAC. This gives the protein CASSTSGQGRND. The complete CDR3 protein is CASSTSGQGRNDYTF.

This clone came up many times. The CDR3 end is not reached by the read, which stops 3 residues before it; the germline J gene fills it in. The chain recombines TRBV19 with TRBJ1-1, with TRBD1 as a possible D gene (5 bases). The CDR3 contains 11 residues. With 8 bases removed from V and 6 bases from J, the gap between germline ends came to 10 bases. Germline values: CDR1 LNHDA, CDR2 SQIVND (reference sequence). CDR3 bases read: TGTGCCAGTGGGAGGGGAGCTGAA. This codes for CASGRGAE. The whole CDR3 is CASGRGAEAFF.

This clone was observed many times. Sequencing ends 3 residues short of the CDR3 end; the germline J gene provides the rest. The chain joins TRBV3-1 (or the pseudogene TRBV3-2) to TRBJ2-7; TRBD2 aligns across 9 bases. CDR3 length equals 16 residues. The V gene's germline CDR1 is LGHDT and CDR2 YNNKEL (reference sequence). CDR3 loop: CATPIAGAFSSYEQYF. CDR3 DNA, as far as it was read: TGTGCTACCCCAATAGCGGGGGCCTTCAGCTCCTACGAG.

In this sample, this clone turned up a few times. The missing CDR3 end, 3 residues past where the read stops, is filled in from the germline J gene. The chain employs TRBV2 and TRBJ1-6, with TRBD1 matching 12 bases. Germline CDR1 reads SNHLY; CDR2 reads FYNNEI. The CDR3 extends over 17 amino acids. The junction had 6 bases not matched to a gene; V was cut back by 7 bases and J by 2 bases. Incomplete CDR3 DNA: TGTGCCAGCAAGCCCGGGACAGGGGGCCCCTATAATTCACCC. Protein: CASKPGTGGPYNSP. The full CDR3 sequence reads CASKPGTGGPYNSPLHF.

This clone was found a few times. The read terminates 3 residues before the CDR3 end, so the remaining end is supplied by the germline J gene. The rearrangement links TRBV18 to TRBJ1-2; 9 nucleotides line up with TRBD1. The CDR3 is 16 amino acids. Germline lookup yields CDR1 KGHSH and CDR2 LQKENI. CDR3: CASSPGGGTGHRDYTF. CDR3 DNA, as far as it was read: TGTGCCAGCTCACCAGGAGGAGGGACAGGGCACAGGGAC.

This clone was seen at least ten times. The DNA ends 3 residues before the CDR3 does, and the rest of the CDR3 is filled in from the germline J gene. J is TRBJ2-3 and V is TRBV20-1, with 7 bases fitting TRBD2. The germline V gene encodes CDR1 DFQATT and CDR2 SNEGSKA (reference sequence). The CDR3 covers 17 residues. V shed 5 bases, J shed 4 bases, and the junction held 18 bases outside the gene matches. CDR3: CSALGPGERGGSDTQYF. Partial CDR3 DNA: TGCAGTGCTCTAGGGCCCGGGGAGCGGGGAGGGTCAGATACG.

There are a few counts of this clone. The read ends 3 residues shy of where the CDR3 ends; the end is completed using the germline J gene. J is TRBJ1-1 and V is TRBV18; D uncertain. Germline CDR1 KGHSH, CDR2 LQKENI. The CDR3 spans 14 residues. Trimming removed 1 base from V and 4 bases from J, with 10 bases in between. Incomplete CDR3 DNA: TGTGCCAGCTCACCACAAAGCGGGCGCACTGAA. Protein product: CASSPQSGRTE. The CDR3 reads in full as CASSPQSGRTEAFF. The full variable domain, in which reference TRBV18 and TRBJ1-1 provide the parts outside the CDR3, is NAGVMQNPRHLVRRRGQEARLRCSPMKGHSHVYWYRQLPEEGLKFMVYLQKENIIDESGMPKERFSAEFPKEGPSILRIQQVVRGDSAAYFCASSPQSGRTEAFFGQGTRLTVV.

The sample holds many counts of this clone. The read ends 3 residues before the CDR3 terminus; that terminus is restored from the germline J gene. This chain links TRBV5-1 with TRBJ2-4; D remains ambiguous. This CDR3 is built from 15 residues. Trimming left V 5 bases short and J 1 base short, with 13 bases between. CDR1 and CDR2 from the germline V gene are SGHRS and YFSETQ. The CDR3 loop is CASRDFTVAKNIQYF. The part of the CDR3 DNA that was read is TGCGCCAGCAGGGATTTTACAGTCGCCAAAAACATT.

This clone was found many times. The sequenced fragment ends 3 residues before the CDR3 boundary, so the rest is inferred from the germline J gene. The rearrangement uses TRBV30 and TRBJ2-7; 9 bases are shared with TRBD1. After removal of 5 bases from V and 1 base from J, the junction contained 9 bases not matched to a gene. Germline lookup yields CDR1 GTSNPN and CDR2 SVGIG (reference sequence). There are 15 residues in the CDR3. This CDR3 reads CAWGPWTGASYEQYF. CDR3 DNA (partial): TGTGCCTGGGGACCCTGGACAGGGGCGTCCTACGAG.